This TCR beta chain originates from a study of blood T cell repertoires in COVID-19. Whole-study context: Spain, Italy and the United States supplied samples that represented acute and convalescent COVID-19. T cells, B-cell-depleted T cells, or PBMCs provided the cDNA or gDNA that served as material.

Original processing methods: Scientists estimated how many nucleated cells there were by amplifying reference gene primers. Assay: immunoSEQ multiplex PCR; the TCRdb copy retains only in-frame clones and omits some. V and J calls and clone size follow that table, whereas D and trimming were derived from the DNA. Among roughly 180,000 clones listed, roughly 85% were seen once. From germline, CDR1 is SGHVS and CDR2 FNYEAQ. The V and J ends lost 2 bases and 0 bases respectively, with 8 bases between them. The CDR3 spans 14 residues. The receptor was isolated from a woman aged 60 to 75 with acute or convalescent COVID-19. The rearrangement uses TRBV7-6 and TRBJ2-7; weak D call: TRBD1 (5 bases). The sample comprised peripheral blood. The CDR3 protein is CASSLYDSSYEQYF. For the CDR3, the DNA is TGTGCCAGCAGCTTATACGACAGCTCCTACGAGCAGTACTTC.